Following are 16 T cell receptor beta chains from one sample sequenced in a study of Graves' ophthalmopathy and Graves' hyperthyroidism. For repertoire sequencing, the TCR beta CDR3 regions were amplified from RNA transcripts. The library came from an HTBI-primed first-round RT-PCR and a second-round multiplex PCR. TCRdb redid the calling of the multiplex PCR reads with MiXCR, one entry per CDR3 protein. The sample lists roughly 410,000 distinct CDR3 sequences, 15% occurring once. Sequencing input: peripheral blood. These receptor sequences come from a woman younger than 30 with stable Graves' hyperthyroidism.

This clonotype was observed at least ten times. The chain carries TRBV7-9 and TRBJ1-1; tentative D call: TRBD1 (6 bases). Germline V gene data show CDR1 as SEHNR and CDR2 as FQNEAQ (reference sequence). The CDR3 has 15 residues. The V end was cut by 0 bases, the J end by 3 bases, with 11 bases between. The chain's CDR3 is CASSLAQGRYTEAFF. For the CDR3, the DNA is TGTGCCAGCAGCTTAGCGCAGGGGCGCTACACTGAAGCTTTCTTT.

This clonotype showed up many times. The chain links TRBV19 to TRBJ1-1; possibly TRBD1 for D (6 bases). Looked up from germline, CDR1 is LNHDA and CDR2 is SQIVND (reference sequence). Trimming pared 3 bases from V and 7 bases from J, leaving 15 bases between. This CDR3 is 14 amino acids long. DNA of the CDR3: TGTGCCAGTAGTATTGCCGCAGGGGTCGTTGAAGCTTTCTTT. It encodes CASSIAAGVVEAFF.

This clonotype occurred many times. The genes are TRBV5-1 and TRBJ1-1, with D perhaps matching TRBD1 (6 bases). This CDR3 is built from 14 residues. Trimming removed 4 bases from V and 3 bases from J, with 13 bases in between. Germline V CDR1 and CDR2: SGHRS, YFSETQ. CDR3 sequence reads: CASSLGTPYTEAFF. The DNA for the CDR3 is TGCGCCAGCAGCCTCGGGACACCATACACTGAAGCTTTCTTT.

A note on this clonotype: Since the CDR3 does not end with the conserved phenylalanine or tryptophan, this likely comes from a read error. V gene TRBV11-1 combines with J gene TRBJ2-3, with 10 bases identical to TRBD2. V trimming: 0 bases; J trimming: 1 base; junction bases outside the gene matches: 4. Germline CDR1 SGHAT, CDR2 FQDESV (reference sequence). The CDR3 contains 17 residues. CDR3 protein: CASSLARTSGRTDTQYL. DNA for the CDR3: TGTGCCAGCAGCTTAGCAAGGACTAGCGGACGCACAGATACGCAGTATTTG.

This clonotype was seen at least ten times. V gene TRBV6-1 combines with J gene TRBJ1-6; D is undetermined. This CDR3 contains 15 residues. From germline, CDR1 is MNHNS and CDR2 SASEGT. Trimming removed 8 bases from V and 7 bases from J, with 18 bases in between. The CDR3 sequence is CASRGGGPTNSPLHF. In DNA, the CDR3 is TGTGCCAGCCGGGGAGGAGGACCAACGAATTCACCCCTCCACTTT.

About this clonotype: A much larger clonotype is one base distant, so this may be a read error. The genes are TRBV7-9 and TRBJ1-1; D call uncertain. In germline, CDR1 is SEHNR, CDR2 FQNEAQ (reference sequence). The CDR3 runs 13 residues. CDR3 coding DNA: TGTGCCAGCAGCAAGGGAACGGGCACTGAAGCTTACTTT. This translates into CASSKGTGTEAYF. The complete variable domain, with remaining parts taken from reference TRBV7-9 and TRBJ1-1, reads DTGVSQNPRHKITKRGQNVTFRCDPISEHNRLYWYRQTLGQGPEFLTYFQNEAQLEKSRLLSDRFSAERPKGSFSTLEIQRTEQGDSAMYLCASSKGTGTEAYFGQGTRLTVV.

The chain joins TRBV29-1 to TRBJ1-2, with a possible D match to TRBD1 (6 bases). The ends were cut back, 7 bases at V and 4 bases at J, with 16 bases in the middle. The CDR3 runs 13 residues. Germline V CDR1 and CDR2: SQVTM, ANQGSEA. CDR3 DNA sequence: TGCAGCGCCTCCCGGACAGTCGCCTATGGCTACACCTTC. It yields the protein CSASRTVAYGYTF.

Notes on this clonotype: Given a much more abundant clone one base away, this may be a read error. This chain links TRBV19 with TRBJ2-7; 8 bases line up with TRBD1. J was trimmed by 3 bases and V by 3 bases; bases with no gene match: 7. Germline lookup yields CDR1 LNHDA and CDR2 SQIVND (reference sequence). The CDR3 extends over 15 amino acids. CDR3 in amino acids: CASSIRTGIFYEQYF. The CDR3 region has the DNA TGTGCCAGTAGTATTCGGACAGGGATCTTCTACGAGCAGTACTTC.

The chain recombines TRBV29-1 with TRBJ1-2; D is perhaps TRBD1 (5 bases). Per the germline V gene, CDR1 is SQVTM and CDR2 is ANQGSEA. The V end was cut by 4 bases, the J end by 8 bases, with 11 bases between. This CDR3 has 11 residues. CDR3 sequence: CSVAERDGYTF. In nucleotides, the CDR3 is TGCAGCGTTGCAGAGCGGGACGGCTACACCTTC.

In its sample, this clonotype was seen many times. The genes are TRBV24-1 and TRBJ2-7; possible D gene TRBD1, 6 bases. The V end was cut by 4 bases, the J end by 4 bases, with 16 bases between. The CDR3 covers 15 residues. The V gene's germline CDR1 is KGHDR and CDR2 SFDVKD. The CDR3 coding sequence is TGTGCCACCAGTGACTGGGGGCAAGACCGTTACGAGCAGTACTTC. Its protein is CATSDWGQDRYEQYF.

This clonotype appeared many times. The chain links TRBV5-1 to TRBJ2-5; TRBD1 might be the D (5 bases). Germline CDR1 reads SGHRS; CDR2 reads YFSETQ. There are 14 residues in the CDR3. V was shortened by 1 base and J by 2 bases, with 9 bases between the two germline ends. The CDR3 spells CASSLRGEQETQYF. The CDR3, as DNA: TGCGCCAGCAGCTTGAGGGGCGAACAAGAGACCCAGTACTTC. The full variable domain, its missing parts supplied by reference TRBV5-1 and TRBJ2-5, is KAGVTQTPRYLIKTRGQQVTLSCSPISGHRSVSWYQQTPGQGLQFLFEYFSETQRNKGNFPGRFSGRQFSNSRSEMNVSTLELGDSALYLCASSLRGEQETQYFGPGTRLLVL.

As for this clonotype: The germline gene is not matched at one end of the junction; a read error may be the cause. The genes are TRBV10-3 and TRBJ2-2; tentatively, D is TRBD1 (7 bases). CDR1 and CDR2 from the germline V gene are ENHRY and SYGVKD. The CDR3 sequence is 19 residues long. The chain's CDR3 is CAISVRDSALGGNTRELFF. The DNA for the CDR3 is TGTGCCATCAGTGTACGGGACAGCGCCCTGGGGGGAAACACCAGGGAGCTGTTTTTT.

In this sample, this clonotype turned up many times. The V and J genes are TRBV12-5 and TRBJ2-7, with no clear D. Trimming removed 1 base at V and 4 bases at J, with 11 bases between. The germline CDR1 and CDR2 sequences are LGHNT and FRNRAP. The CDR3 has 14 amino acids. Written as DNA, the CDR3 is TGTGCTAGTGGTTTGGACCGGCCCCTATACGAGCAGTACTTC. Translating it yields CASGLDRPLYEQYF. The complete variable domain, with remaining parts taken from reference TRBV12-5 and TRBJ2-7, reads DARVTQTPRHKVTEMGQEVTMRCQPILGHNTVFWYRQTMMQGLELLAYFRNRAPLDDSGMPKDRFSAEMPDATLATLKIQPSEPRDSAVYFCASGLDRPLYEQYFGPGTRLTVT.

This clonotype appeared a few times. This chain connects TRBV20-1 to TRBJ2-2; TRBD2 matches at 11 bases. The V and J ends lost 4 bases and 3 bases, in that order; junction bases with no gene match: 1. The length of the CDR3 is 14 residues. Germline lookup yields CDR1 DFQATT and CDR2 SNEGSKA (reference sequence). This CDR3 is CSAILAGDTGELFF. The CDR3 DNA follows: TGCAGTGCTATACTAGCGGGAGACACCGGGGAGCTGTTTTTT.

The V call is TRBV7-9, the J call TRBJ2-7, with D perhaps matching TRBD1 (6 bases). Germline CDR1 and CDR2: SEHNR and FQNEAQ (reference sequence). This CDR3 is built from 14 residues. With 5 bases removed from V and 2 bases from J, the gap between germline ends came to 13 bases. CDR3 sequence (DNA): TGTGCCAGCAGCGCAACAGGGTTCCCCTACGAGCAGTACTTC. Its protein is CASSATGFPYEQYF.

This clonotype was seen ten or more times. This chain connects TRBV11-2 to TRBJ2-7; a weak D match, TRBD1 (8 bases). V shed 5 bases and J shed 6 bases, with 20 bases lying between them. Germline CDR1 SGHAT, CDR2 FQNNGV. This CDR3 spans 15 amino acids. CDR3 protein: CASSTGGARAIEQYF. CDR3 bases: TGTGCCAGCAGCACAGGGGGGGCGCGGGCCATCGAGCAGTACTTC. Based on the CDR3 plus reference TRBV11-2 and TRBJ2-7, the full variable domain is EAGVAQSPRYKIIEKRQSVAFWCNPISGHATLYWYQQILGQGPKLLIQFQNNGVVDDSQLPKDRFSAERLKGVDSTLKIQPAKLEDSAVYLCASSTGGARAIEQYFGPGTRLTVT.